These 15 T cell receptor beta chains were sequenced from one sample in a study of OX40 agonist ivuxolimab in advanced cancers. Clones were read by immunoSEQ multiplex PCR, and TCRdb kept only the in-frame ones, dropping some. This table has under 65,000 clones, around 84% appearing once. The sample in question was CD4+ or CD8+ T cells sorted from blood, obtained in a trial of the OX40 agonist ivuxolimab. The receptor set was obtained from an adult with an advanced solid tumor such as melanoma, head and neck, liver or kidney cancer.

The J gene is TRBJ1-2, the V gene TRBV7-2; 9 nucleotides line up with TRBD1. Germline V lookup: CDR1 SGHTA, CDR2 FQGNSA. The CDR3 is 15 amino acids. The junction had 9 bases not matched to a gene; V was cut back by 5 bases and J by 5 bases. CDR3 residues: CASSPADRGGYGYTF. CDR3 sequence (DNA): TGTGCCAGCAGCCCGGCGGACAGGGGCGGATATGGCTACACCTTC.

The chain couples TRBV30 to TRBJ1-5; a possible D gene is TRBD1 (6 bases). This CDR3 spans 15 amino acids. Germline V gives CDR1 GTSNPN, CDR2 SVGIG (reference sequence). Trimming shortened V by 1 base and J by 4 bases, and 14 bases separated the two germline ends. CDR3 nucleotides: TGTGCCTGGAGTGCGACAGGTTCACTAAATCAGCCCCAGCATTTT. Amino acid sequence: CAWSATGSLNQPQHF.

The chain combines TRBV2 with TRBJ2-7; D not resolved. CDR1 and CDR2 from the germline V gene are SNHLY and FYNNEI. V was trimmed by 4 bases and J by 1 base, leaving 5 bases between them. This CDR3 is 12 amino acids long. The chain's CDR3 is CASSASSYEQYF. The CDR3 DNA reads as TGTGCCAGCAGTGCATCATCCTACGAGCAGTACTTC.

V is TRBV11-2 and J is TRBJ2-6, with TRBD2 matching over 12 bases. The CDR3 totals 18 residues. Per germline, CDR1 SGHAT and CDR2 FQNNGV. V was clipped by 2 bases and J by 0 bases; unmatched bases: 2. CDR3 in DNA: TGTGCCAGCAGCTTAACACTAGCGGGGGGCTCTGGGGCCAACGTCCTGACTTTC. It yields the protein CASSLTLAGGSGANVLTF.

This chain links TRBV28 with TRBJ1-2, with 7 bases lining up with TRBD1. The CDR3 covers 14 residues. The V and J ends lost 6 bases and 2 bases, in that order; junction bases with no gene match: 6. Germline CDR1 and CDR2: MDHEN and SYDVKM. CDR3 amino acids: CASRRPGQNYGYTF. The CDR3 DNA sequence: TGTGCCAGCAGGCGCCCGGGACAGAACTATGGCTACACCTTC.

The chain carries TRBV5-1 and TRBJ1-6; no clear D. Germline V CDR1 and CDR2: SGHRS, YFSETQ. This CDR3 spans 15 amino acids. Trimming left V 7 bases short and J 1 base short, with 12 bases between. The CDR3 region is CASRPSGSYNSPLHF. The CDR3 DNA reads TGCGCCAGCCGGCCCTCCGGGTCCTATAATTCACCCCTCCACTTT.

About this clone itself: The same CDR3 also results from other DNA sequences found in this sample. The J gene is TRBJ1-4, the V gene TRBV6-1; possible D gene TRBD1, 5 bases. V shed 1 base and J shed 1 base, with 7 bases lying between them. This CDR3 is 15 amino acids long. In germline, CDR1 is MNHNS, CDR2 SASEGT. The CDR3 DNA follows: TGTGCCAGCAGTGAAGGGGGGGGAACTAATGAAAAACTGTTTTTT. This sequence encodes CASSEGGGTNEKLFF.

The V and J genes are TRBV5-4 and TRBJ2-5; tentative D call: TRBD1 (6 bases). V was cut by 4 bases and J by 4 bases, with 11 bases left in between. Germline CDR1 SGHNT, CDR2 YYREEE (reference sequence). The CDR3 has 13 amino acids. As DNA, the CDR3 is TGTGCCAGCAGCGTTACAGGGAGAGAGACCCAGTACTTC. It specifies CASSVTGRETQYF.

The V call is TRBV18, the J call TRBJ1-4; weak D call: TRBD1 (6 bases). The CDR3 loop spans 13 amino acids. The V end was cut by 2 bases, the J end by 8 bases, with 9 bases between. CDR1 is KGHSH and CDR2 is LQKENI in the germline V gene. The chain's CDR3 is CASSPGGEEKLFF. The CDR3 DNA is TGTGCCAGCTCACCAGGGGGCGAGGAAAAACTGTTTTTT.

This clone was seen a few times. This chain links TRBV18 with TRBJ2-7; D is undetermined. The V end lost 4 bases, the J end lost 3 bases, and 16 bases lay between the germline ends. The CDR3 loop spans 15 amino acids. CDR1 and CDR2 from the germline V gene are KGHSH and LQKENI. Written as DNA, the CDR3 is TGTGCCAGCTCACGCGCTGAGGCTGGGGTCTACGAGCAGTACTTC. Encoded protein: CASSRAEAGVYEQYF.

V gene TRBV2 combines with J gene TRBJ1-2, with D maybe TRBD1 (5 bases). From germline, CDR1 is SNHLY and CDR2 FYNNEI. The CDR3 runs 11 residues. Trimming took off 7 bases at V and 4 bases at J, with 7 bases between the two ends. CDR3: CASNGGYGYTF. CDR3 in DNA: TGTGCCAGCAACGGGGGCTATGGCTACACCTTC.

The sample holds one count of this clone. The genes are TRBV4-2 and TRBJ2-2; TRBD2 matches at 7 bases. The CDR3 sequence is 18 residues long. The V gene's germline CDR1 is LGHNA and CDR2 YNFKEQ. Germline trimming cut 0 bases from V and 0 bases from J; bases unmatched to any gene: 7. The chain's CDR3 is CASSQDLGLAANTGELFF. For the CDR3, the DNA is TGTGCCAGCAGCCAAGATTTAGGCCTAGCGGCGAACACCGGGGAGCTGTTTTTT.

The rearrangement uses TRBV2 and TRBJ2-2; D perhaps matches TRBD2 (5 bases). CDR1 and CDR2 (germline): SNHLY, FYNNEI. The CDR3 loop spans 14 amino acids. The germline V and J ends were trimmed by 1 base and 4 bases, with 7 bases remaining between them. The CDR3 here is CASSEVRVTGELFF. CDR3 in DNA: TGTGCCAGCAGTGAAGTGAGGGTCACCGGGGAGCTGTTTTTT.

The chain carries TRBV7-3 and TRBJ1-3; D is ambiguous. Germline lookup yields CDR1 SGHTA and CDR2 FQGTGA. Deletions cut 2 bases from V and 0 bases from J, with 11 bases between. The CDR3 has 16 amino acids. Here the CDR3 DNA reads TGTGCCAGCAGCTTATCTGGACCCAGCTCTGGAAACACCATATATTTT. It is translated as CASSLSGPSSGNTIYF.

This chain connects TRBV7-9 to TRBJ2-3; 7 nucleotides line up with TRBD2. This CDR3 spans 15 amino acids. CDR1 is SEHNR, CDR2 FQNEAQ, per germline (reference sequence). J was trimmed by 1 base and V by 3 bases; bases with no gene match: 4. This CDR3 reads CASSFRGVGTDTQYF. The DNA of the CDR3 is TGTGCCAGCAGCTTCCGGGGGGTCGGCACAGATACGCAGTATTTT.